This entry is about one T cell receptor beta chain. This clone has just a few counts. What antigen it recognizes has not been identified. The record has no base qualities; no much larger clone is one base away. The data derive from a study of OX40 agonist ivuxolimab in advanced cancers. Describing the broader study: The costimulatory receptor OX40 (CD134) was targeted by ivuxolimab, a fully human IgG2 agonistic monoclonal antibody. Intravenous ivuxolimab was administered to patients every 2 weeks at six dose levels: 0.01, 0.1, 0.3, 1.5, 3 and 10 mg/kg. Of the approximately 54 patients in dose escalation, 19 had hepatocellular carcinoma, approximately 15 had melanoma, 9 had renal cell carcinoma and 9 had head and neck cancer. The dose-escalation cohort was about 87% male with a mean age of about 54 years, ranging from roughly 23 to 90. Prior anti-PD-1, anti-PD-L1 or anti-CTLA-4 therapy was permitted, and checkpoint inhibitors had been received by more than 35% of dose-escalation patients. Partial responses occurred in three dose-escalation patients: two with cutaneous melanoma and one with hepatocellular carcinoma. Peripheral TCRbeta sequencing was intended to test whether TCR sequence diversity was altered and clonal T-cell expansion was caused by ivuxolimab. The monotherapy dose-escalation portion (N ≈ 56 patients) of the phase I ivuxolimab trial is reported in the paper.

For sequencing of the TCRbeta CDR3 region, genomic DNA was extracted from the sorted cells. The immunoSEQ Assay was used for sequencing of TCRbeta CDR3 regions. Entries here come from immuneACCESS through TCRdb and include only in-frame sequences with V and J called. Some clones fail to appear in such tables; in the studies checked, an unresolved V gene covers under half of the shortfall, and the cause of the remainder is unknown. The sample profile shows tens of thousands of clones; roughly nine tenths of them were found once. The top ten hold around 6.5% of the sample. What the research found in general, with its limitations: Low levels of normalized T-cell clonal expansion were also seen in some patients who did not respond. Clonal expansion of both CD4+ and CD8+ blood T cells was observed from baseline to week 6 at doses 0.1 to 3.0 mg/kg. On average, CD8+ T cells showed more expanded clones than CD4+ T cells after ivuxolimab. In the 0.1-3.0 mg/kg groups, partial responders had among the lowest normalized peripheral clonal expansion, particularly in CD8+ T cells. The antigen specificity of the clonally expanded peripheral T cells was not determined.

Patients with autoimmune disease history or receiving systemic immunosuppression were excluded from the trial. Peripheral blood for TCR sequencing was collected from all dose cohorts at baseline, on cycle 4 day 1, and on cycle 7 day 1. Samples were obtained from an open-label, multicenter, first-in-human phase I dose-escalation trial of ivuxolimab. Adults with locally advanced or metastatic melanoma, renal cell carcinoma, hepatocellular carcinoma or head and neck squamous cell carcinoma were enrolled in the trial. Before TCR sequencing, CD4+ T cells and CD8+ T cells were sorted from peripheral blood as separate populations. V ends up 8 bases short and J 9 bases short, with an unmatched junction base count of 13. Its CDR3 holds 15 amino acids, cysteine through phenylalanine. The retained sequence is limited to the CDR3, 45 bases, with the frame set at the first base. From the germline V gene (reference sequence), CDR1 is LNHDA and CDR2 is SQIVND.

The source is an adult with an advanced solid tumor such as melanoma, head and neck, liver or kidney cancer. Sample: CD4+ or CD8+ T cells sorted from blood, taken in a trial of the OX40 agonist ivuxolimab. The chain is made from TRBV19 and TRBJ2-1; 10 bases in between match TRBD2. In nucleotide form, the sequence is TGTGCCAGTGGCCCGTTAGCGGGAGGAGGGGGTGAGCAGTTCTTC. This yields the protein CASGPLAGGGGEQFF. Here the CDR3 is joined to the reference TRBV19 and TRBJ2-1 genes, and the full variable domain is: DGGITQSPKYLFRKEGQNVTLSCEQNLNHDAMYWYRQDPGQGLRLIYYSQIVNDFQKGDIAEGYSVSREKKESFPLTVTSAQKNPTAFYLCASGPLAGGGGEQFFGPGTRLTVL.